One sample yielded the 18 T cell receptor beta chains listed below, sequenced in a study of blood T cell repertoires in COVID-19. The assay was immunoSEQ multiplex PCR, and TCRdb's table has in-frame clones only and misses some. The table records about 330,000 clones, 70% to 90% of them present only once. Sequenced material: PBMCs or T cells enriched from blood (not recorded which). The receptors derive from a woman younger than 30 who had recovered from COVID-19.

The chain combines TRBV18 with TRBJ1-1; tentative D call: TRBD1 (6 bases). Deletions cut 5 bases from V and 0 bases from J, with 13 bases between. This CDR3 has 15 residues. Germline-derived CDR1 and CDR2 are KGHSH and LQKENI. The CDR3 nucleotides read TGTGCCAGCTCAATTGACAGGCCTATGAACACTGAAGCTTTCTTT. It specifies CASSIDRPMNTEAFF.

The chain combines TRBV5-1 with TRBJ2-2; perhaps TRBD1 as D (6 bases). Germline V gives CDR1 SGHRS, CDR2 YFSETQ. The CDR3 covers 16 residues. The germline V and J ends were trimmed by 4 bases and 1 base, with 14 bases remaining between them. As DNA, the CDR3 is TGCGCCAGCAGCCCGACAGGTCAAAGGAACACCGGGGAGCTGTTTTTT. Encoded protein: CASSPTGQRNTGELFF. The variable domain in full, with the rest retrieved from reference TRBV5-1 and TRBJ2-2, is KAGVTQTPRYLIKTRGQQVTLSCSPISGHRSVSWYQQTPGQGLQFLFEYFSETQRNKGNFPGRFSGRQFSNSRSEMNVSTLELGDSALYLCASSPTGQRNTGELFFGEGSRLTVL.

This clone has a single count. This rearrangement joins TRBV11-3 to TRBJ2-4, with 7 bases identical to TRBD2. Germline loops: CDR1 SGHNT, CDR2 YENEEA. CDR3 length equals 14 residues. The V and J ends lost 2 bases and 8 bases, in that order; junction bases with no gene match: 6. Here the CDR3 DNA reads TGTGCCAGCAGCTTATCGGGGGGTGGGGACATTCAGTACTTC. Amino acids: CASSLSGGGDIQYF.

The V call is TRBV27, the J call TRBJ1-2, with 9 nucleotides matching TRBD1. The CDR3 has 12 residues. V gave up 6 bases and J gave up 4 bases; unmatched junction bases: 0. In germline, CDR1 is MNHEY, CDR2 SMNVEV (reference sequence). CDR3 bases: TGTGCCAGCAGGGACAGGGGCTATGGCTACACCTTC. Amino acid sequence: CASRDRGYGYTF.

The V gene is TRBV19, the J gene TRBJ1-2; tentative D call: TRBD1 (5 bases). The germline V gene has CDR1 LNHDA and CDR2 SQIVND (reference sequence). The CDR3 extends over 14 amino acids. V gave up 5 bases and J gave up 2 bases, with 12 bases separating them. DNA of the CDR3: TGTGCCAGTAGTTCAACGACAGCAAACTATGGCTACACCTTC. It codes for CASSSTTANYGYTF.

The chain employs TRBV4-2 and TRBJ2-5, with TRBD2 identical over 15 bases. There are 19 residues in the CDR3. The J segment lost 5 bases and the V segment lost 5 bases, leaving 15 bases of the junction unmatched. CDR1 is LGHNA and CDR2 is YNFKEQ in the germline V gene. This chain's CDR3 is CASSASIGLAGGPGETQYF. In DNA form, the CDR3 reads TGTGCCAGCAGCGCATCAATCGGACTAGCGGGGGGGCCGGGGGAGACCCAGTACTTC.

The rearrangement links TRBV5-8 to TRBJ2-7; 9 bases are a match to TRBD2. The germline V gene has CDR1 SGHTS and CDR2 YDEGEE. V was pared by 7 bases and J by 4 bases, with 9 bases of the junction left unmatched. The CDR3 extends over 14 amino acids. CDR3 region: CASAPEREVYEQYF. In nucleotides, the CDR3 is TGTGCCAGCGCGCCGGAGCGGGAGGTATACGAGCAGTACTTC.

As for this clone: One junction end does not reproduce the germline sequence, and a read error may be involved. The rearrangement uses TRBV9 and TRBJ1-6, with TRBD1 identical over 8 bases. Germline V CDR1 and CDR2: SGDLS, YYNGEE. This CDR3 has 17 amino acids. The DNA for the CDR3 is TGTGCCAGCAACGTAGCTTCGACAGGGGCTCTCAATTCACCCCTCCACTTT. Protein product: CASNVASTGALNSPLHF.

The DNA of the CDR3 is TGTGCCAGCAGCCCCCCTAGCGGGAGGGACAATGAGCAGTTCTTC. This gives the protein CASSPPSGRDNEQFF. The chain uses TRBV13 and TRBJ2-1, with 12 nucleotides matching TRBD2. V lost 5 bases to trimming and J lost 5 bases; unmatched junction nucleotides: 4. Germline values: CDR1 PRHDT, CDR2 FYEKMQ (reference sequence). CDR3 length equals 15 residues.

The chain employs TRBV24-1 and TRBJ2-3, with a tentative D call TRBD2 (6 bases). Germline V CDR1 and CDR2: KGHDR, SFDVKD. The CDR3 spans 15 residues. V gave up 3 bases and J gave up 3 bases, with 12 bases separating them. CDR3 in amino acids: CATSDRGWVTDTQYF. CDR3 bases: TGTGCCACCAGTGATCGGGGGTGGGTGACAGATACGCAGTATTTT.

This rearrangement joins TRBV5-1 to TRBJ1-1; TRBD1 aligns across 8 bases. Trimming cost V 4 bases and J 2 bases; bases outside gene matches: 4. Per germline, CDR1 SGHRS and CDR2 YFSETQ. The CDR3 runs 14 residues. This chain's CDR3 is CASSTGQGNTEAFF. CDR3 in DNA: TGCGCCAGCAGCACAGGACAGGGAAACACTGAAGCTTTCTTT.

V and J are TRBV9 and TRBJ2-1, with a tentative D call TRBD2 (6 bases). Germline V gene sequence: CDR1 SGDLS, CDR2 YYNGEE. The CDR3 runs to 14 residues. Trimming cost V 5 bases and J 5 bases, with 14 bases left between them. The CDR3 nucleotides read TGTGCCAGCAGGGGGGGAGCGGAAAACAATGAGCAGTTCTTC. Its protein is CASRGGAENNEQFF.

The chain combines TRBV7-8 with TRBJ1-1; 7 bases are a match to TRBD1. Germline V CDR1 and CDR2: SGHVS, FQNEAQ. CDR3 length: 15 residues. After removal of 4 bases from V and 7 bases from J, the junction contained 12 bases not matched to a gene. CDR3 amino acids: CASSSLPGTELEAFF. CDR3 DNA sequence: TGTGCCAGCAGCTCCCTGCCCGGGACAGAGCTTGAAGCTTTCTTT.

Comment on this clone: Other DNA sequences in the sample encode the same CDR3. This chain joins TRBV3-1 (or the pseudogene TRBV3-2) and TRBJ2-5; D call uncertain. Per the germline V gene, CDR1 is LGHDT and CDR2 is YNNKEL (reference sequence). The CDR3 covers 13 residues. Trimming removed 3 bases from V and 2 bases from J, with 7 bases in between. The CDR3 sequence is CASSHRGQETQYF. The CDR3 nucleotides read TGTGCCAGCAGCCACCGCGGTCAAGAGACCCAGTACTTC.

CDR3 amino acids: CASRQIRGKNTEAFF. CDR3 DNA: TGTGCCAGCAGACAGATCAGGGGCAAAAACACTGAAGCTTTCTTT. The chain uses TRBV7-9 and TRBJ1-1, with D possibly matching TRBD1 (6 bases). CDR1 and CDR2 (germline): SEHNR, FQNEAQ (reference sequence). Trimming pared 6 bases from V and 2 bases from J, leaving 16 bases between. The CDR3 runs to 15 residues.

The genes are TRBV3-1 (or the pseudogene TRBV3-2) and TRBJ1-6, with TRBD1 identical over 8 bases. In germline, CDR1 is LGHDT, CDR2 YNNKEL (reference sequence). V dropped 4 bases and J dropped 7; count of bases not matched to a gene: 6. This CDR3 is built from 15 residues. Here the CDR3 reads CASSLSTGANSPLHF. The CDR3 region has the DNA TGTGCCAGCAGCCTGTCGACAGGGGCCAATTCACCCCTCCACTTT.

This chain joins TRBV2 and TRBJ2-7, with 11 bases lining up with TRBD1. The germline V gene encodes CDR1 SNHLY and CDR2 FYNNEI. V was pared by 4 bases and J by 2 bases, with 4 bases of the junction left unmatched. The CDR3 contains 15 residues. The CDR3 reads CASSVEGQGAYEQYF. The CDR3 nucleotides are TGTGCCAGCAGTGTTGAGGGACAGGGGGCCTACGAGCAGTACTTC.

The J gene is TRBJ2-7, the V gene TRBV7-9, with a weak D call TRBD2 (5 bases). The CDR3 length is 14 residues. The V end was cut by 5 bases, the J end by 2 bases, with 13 bases between. The V gene's germline CDR1 is SEHNR and CDR2 FQNEAQ (reference sequence). The CDR3 is CASSGPAEPYEQYF. CDR3 bases: TGTGCCAGCAGCGGTCCAGCGGAACCCTACGAGCAGTACTTC.